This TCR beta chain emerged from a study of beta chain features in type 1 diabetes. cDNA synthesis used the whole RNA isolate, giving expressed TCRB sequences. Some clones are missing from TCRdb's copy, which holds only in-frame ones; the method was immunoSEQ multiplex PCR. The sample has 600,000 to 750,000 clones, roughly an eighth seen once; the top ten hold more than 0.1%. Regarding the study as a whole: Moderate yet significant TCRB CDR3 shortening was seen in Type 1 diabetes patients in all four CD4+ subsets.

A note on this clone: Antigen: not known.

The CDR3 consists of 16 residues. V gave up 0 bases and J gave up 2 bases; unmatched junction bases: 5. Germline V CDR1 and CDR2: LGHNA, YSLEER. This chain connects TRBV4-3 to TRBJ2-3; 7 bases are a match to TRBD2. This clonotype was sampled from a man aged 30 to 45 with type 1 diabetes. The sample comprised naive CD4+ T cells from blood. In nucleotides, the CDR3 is TGCGCCAGCAGCCAAGATGGGCGGGGGAACACAGATACGCAGTATTTT. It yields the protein CASSQDGRGNTDTQYF.